This TCR beta chain derives from a study of cytomegalovirus exposure and HLA in healthy donors. Study-wide results and caveats: Researchers reportedly found TCR beta sequences accurately predicted most subjects' HLA-A and HLA-B alleles.

The CDR3 covers 16 residues. Germline CDR1 is SGHNT and CDR2 is YYREEE (reference sequence). Deletions cut 5 bases from V and 0 bases from J, with 16 bases between. The primer mix had 60 Vbeta and 13 Jbeta primers. Profiling relied on immunoSEQ multiplex PCR, and the TCRdb table lists in-frame clones only, not all of them. Of about 96,000 clones in the sample, around 74% were seen once. With regard to this clone: The antigen is unknown.

Source material: PBMCs. V gene TRBV5-4 combines with J gene TRBJ2-3; possible D gene TRBD2, 6 bases. This receptor was identified in a female donor in good health and CMV-seropositive. The CDR3 is CASRNQREASTDTQYF. CDR3 sequence (DNA): TGTGCCAGCAGGAACCAAAGGGAGGCTAGCACAGATACGCAGTATTTT. The whole variable domain, remainder taken from reference TRBV5-4 and TRBJ2-3, is ETGVTQSPTHLIKTRGQQVTLRCSSQSGHNTVSWYQQALGQGPQFIFQYYREEENGRGNFPPRFSGLQFPNYSSELNVNALELDDSALYLCASRNQREASTDTQYFGPGTRLTVL.